The 15 T cell receptor beta chains below were found in one sample sequenced in a study of T cell responses to AZD1222 COVID-19 vaccine. The repertoire was sequenced with immunoSEQ multiplex PCR; TCRdb's copy has only in-frame clones and lacks some. The sample has about 120,000 clones; around 90% are singletons. Sample: peripheral blood, taken on day 0 of AZD1222 vaccination. The source of these receptors is an adult in good health.

The V call is TRBV2, the J call TRBJ2-2; 10 bases line up with TRBD2. Looked up from germline, CDR1 is SNHLY and CDR2 is FYNNEI. The V segment lost 1 base and the J segment 3 bases; nucleotides outside the gene matches: 5. There are 17 residues in the CDR3. The CDR3 sequence is CASSEGLAGAYTGELFF. DNA for the CDR3: TGTGCCAGCAGTGAAGGCCTAGCGGGAGCCTACACCGGGGAGCTGTTTTTT.

The chain uses TRBV19 and TRBJ2-3; a weak D match, TRBD2 (6 bases). CDR1 LNHDA and CDR2 SQIVND come from the germline V gene (reference sequence). The CDR3 is 14 residues long. V was trimmed by 5 bases and J by 2 bases, leaving 11 bases between them. CDR3 in DNA: TGTGCCAGTAGTGGACTATTAACCACAGATACGCAGTATTTT. Residues: CASSGLLTTDTQYF.

This clone showed up just once. CDR3 sequence reads: CASSSSSYEQYF. CDR3 DNA: TGTGCCAGCAGTTCGAGCTCCTACGAGCAGTACTTC. The genes are TRBV5-5 and TRBJ2-7; no definite D call. The CDR3 runs to 12 residues. Germline loops: CDR1 SGHKS, CDR2 YYEKEE (reference sequence). Trimming pared 5 bases from V and 0 bases from J, leaving 6 bases between.

The rearrangement joins TRBV3-1 (or the pseudogene TRBV3-2) to TRBJ1-5; no definite D call. V lost 1 base and J 3 bases, leaving 1 base between the germline ends. The germline V gene encodes CDR1 LGHDT and CDR2 YNNKEL (reference sequence). This CDR3 has 12 residues. In nucleotides, the CDR3 is TGTGCCAGCAGCCAAGTCAATCAGCCCCAGCATTTT. Protein product: CASSQVNQPQHF.

This chain links TRBV6-5 with TRBJ2-2, with unresolved D. V shed 8 bases and J shed 1 base, with 8 bases lying between them. CDR1 MNHEY and CDR2 SVGAGI come from the germline V gene. CDR3 length: 13 amino acids. The CDR3 protein is CASCMVNTGELFF. In DNA, the CDR3 is TGTGCCAGCTGTATGGTGAACACCGGGGAGCTGTTTTTT.

The CDR3 here is CSVERTGEPYEQYF. The CDR3 DNA reads TGCAGCGTCGAGAGGACAGGGGAACCCTACGAGCAGTACTTC. This chain joins TRBV29-1 and TRBJ2-7; TRBD1 matches at 9 bases. The CDR3 has 14 amino acids. Germline-derived CDR1 and CDR2 are SQVTM and ANQGSEA. The V and J ends lost 6 bases and 2 bases, in that order; junction bases with no gene match: 8.

The chain links TRBV21-1 to TRBJ1-4. TRBV21-1 is recorded as a pseudogene. The CDR3 is 16 residues long. For the CDR3, the DNA is TGTGCCAGCAGCAAGTGGGGGGCGGTTTTCGGTGAAAAACTGTTTTTT. Encoded protein: CASSKWGAVFGEKLFF.

V gene TRBV7-6 combines with J gene TRBJ1-1; a possible D gene is TRBD1 (5 bases). CDR3 length: 15 residues. V was shortened by 5 bases and J by 0 bases, with 13 bases between the two germline ends. Germline V gene sequence: CDR1 SGHVS, CDR2 FNYEAQ. For the CDR3, the DNA is TGTGCCAGCAGCCCCTACTCAGGGATGAACACTGAAGCTTTCTTT. Translated, it gives CASSPYSGMNTEAFF.

The rearrangement joins TRBV29-1 to TRBJ1-2; a weak D match, TRBD1 (5 bases). The germline CDR1 and CDR2 sequences are SQVTM and ANQGSEA. The CDR3 loop spans 13 amino acids. Trimming removed 3 bases at V and 0 bases at J, with 8 bases between. The CDR3 DNA reads as TGCAGCGTTGAGCCAGGGTCTAACTATGGCTACACCTTC. Its protein product is CSVEPGSNYGYTF.

The chain has TRBV11-2 and TRBJ1-3, with a weak D call TRBD1 (6 bases). Trimming stripped 2 bases from V and 2 bases from J, with 7 bases between. CDR1 SGHAT and CDR2 FQNNGV come from the germline V gene. The CDR3 runs 14 residues. The CDR3 region has the DNA TGTGCCAGCAGCTTAACAGGGACTGGAAACACCATATATTTT. Translating it yields CASSLTGTGNTIYF.

This chain connects TRBV27 to TRBJ2-7, with 9 bases that match TRBD1. The CDR3 consists of 14 residues. V lost 5 bases to trimming and J lost 3 bases; unmatched junction nucleotides: 5. Germline CDR1 reads MNHEY; CDR2 reads SMNVEV (reference sequence). Here the CDR3 reads CASSHGQGYYEQYF. CDR3 sequence (DNA): TGTGCCAGCAGTCACGGACAGGGGTACTACGAGCAGTACTTC.

The chain recombines TRBV6-1 with TRBJ2-7, with 9 bases that match TRBD1. With 0 bases clipped from V and 7 bases from J, the junction kept 10 bases outside the gene matches. Germline-derived CDR1 and CDR2 are MNHNS and SASEGT. This CDR3 comprises 16 residues. CDR3 DNA sequence: TGTGCCAGCAGTGAAGCCCCGACAGGGGGAGTACGGGAGCAGTACTTC. Translating it yields CASSEAPTGGVREQYF.

In its sample, this clone was seen once. At one boundary the junction diverges from the germline segment, which might be a read error. This chain's CDR3 is CASSTGNPGELFF. CDR3 nucleotides: TGCGCCAGCAGCACCGGGAACCCCGGGGAGCTGTTTTTT. This chain joins TRBV5-1 and TRBJ2-2, with D perhaps matching TRBD2 (5 bases). The CDR3 loop spans 13 amino acids. In germline, CDR1 is SGHRS, CDR2 YFSETQ.

The V call is TRBV2, the J call TRBJ2-3, with D unresolved. The CDR3 has 15 amino acids. CDR1 is SNHLY and CDR2 is FYNNEI in the germline V gene. V was pared by 2 bases and J by 3 bases, with 12 bases between. The CDR3 DNA reads TGTGCCAGCAGTGAACAGACCCCATATACAGATACGCAGTATTTT. This translates into CASSEQTPYTDTQYF.

The chain combines TRBV10-3 with TRBJ2-7; 14 nucleotides align to TRBD2. The V gene's germline CDR1 is ENHRY and CDR2 SYGVKD. CDR3 size: 18 residues. Germline trimming cut 0 bases from V and 4 bases from J; bases unmatched to any gene: 8. This chain's CDR3 is CAISESGTSGGLGYEQYF. For the CDR3, the DNA is TGTGCCATCAGTGAGTCGGGGACTAGCGGGGGCTTAGGGTACGAGCAGTACTTC.